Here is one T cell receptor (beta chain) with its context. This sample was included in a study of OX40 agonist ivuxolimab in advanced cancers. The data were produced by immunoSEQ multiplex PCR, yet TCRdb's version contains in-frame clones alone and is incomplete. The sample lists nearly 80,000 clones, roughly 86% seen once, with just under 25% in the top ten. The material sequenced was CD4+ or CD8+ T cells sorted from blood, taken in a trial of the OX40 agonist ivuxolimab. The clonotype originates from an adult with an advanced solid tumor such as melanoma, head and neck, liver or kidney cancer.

The CDR3 protein is CSAGPGGYGYTF. CDR3 nucleotides: TGCAGCGCAGGGCCAGGGGGCTATGGCTACACCTTC. V gene TRBV29-1 combines with J gene TRBJ1-2, with 7 bases lining up with TRBD1. The V gene end was trimmed by 7 bases and the J gene end by 4 bases; junction bases not matched to a gene: 6. This CDR3 contains 12 residues. The germline V gene encodes CDR1 SQVTM and CDR2 ANQGSEA.